This T cell receptor beta chain was identified in a study of cytomegalovirus exposure and HLA in healthy donors (dated by TCRdb to about 2017). Regarding the study in general: An earlier analysis of 587 of the donors reported over 250 Gb of sequence data and around 120 million unique TCR beta sequences obtained from approximately 180 million T cells. In the later analysis, no new phenotypic data were used to find candidate immune exposures; instead, reliance was placed on TCR beta sequences and their occurrence across donors. A later genetic analysis took genome-wide SNP genotypes for about 55% of the 666 donors and used that subset as a discovery cohort. Donor age, sex, ethnicity and CMV serostatus were compiled alongside the repertoire data. Typing coverage varied by locus: 629-630 donors for A, B, C, DRB1 and DQB1; about 520 for DQA1; around 610 for DPA1; around 450 for DPB1. Besides the first cohort of 500 to 700 subjects, a separate validation cohort made up of 120 different subjects was used. The study aimed to test whether signatures of past pathogen exposure could be identified by cataloging public T cell receptors. Roughly 5 DR-DQ haplotypes were handled as single units for association and clustering because linkage in the cohort was strong. A later analysis re-examined previously published TCR beta repertoires from about 670 donors and added high-resolution HLA genotyping to investigate patterns of TCR occurrence. Every repertoire in the discovery cohort had been generated on one and the same sequencing platform. An earlier analysis of some 500 of the donors applied high-throughput TCR beta sequencing to assess whether each TCR beta V gene segment acted as functional or pseudogenic. Of the roughly 400 genotyped donors, around 81% fell in the genetic ancestry cluster associated with self-reported Caucasian donors. Among some 410 genotyped donors of the cohort, an average of roughly 240,000 unique TCR beta nucleotide sequences were sequenced per donor, roughly 20% of them non-productive. Approximately 310 gigabases of sequencing data and around 87 million unique TCR sequences were included in an early release covering under 650 HLA-typed donors. The study profiled the T cell repertoires of 550 to 700 subjects by immunosequencing and related them to cytomegalovirus serostatus. Both class I and class II loci were covered by HLA typing, at four-digit resolution. To predict cytomegalovirus infection status, the study combined high-throughput TCR immunosequencing, statistical association of individual TCRs with disease status, and machine learning. The study at large found these results: Sequencing depth was assumed to be roughly uniform across donors in the presence/absence analyses, though that assumption may not hold. In an earlier analysis of about 600 of the donors, most TCR beta V segments appeared in productive rearrangements about 87% or about 30% of the time, broadly matching IMGT annotations. Because some donors lacked HLA typing at each locus, the association tests relied only on the typed subset. In a later genetic analysis, fewer N-insertions in productive TCRs were reported among donors in an Asian-associated ancestry cluster than the approximately 630-donor mean. Specific HLA alleles were associated with more than 15,000 TCR beta sequences at a false discovery rate of 0.05 in a later analysis. Correlated functional status among segregating V segments might be attributable to linkage disequilibrium, but an unknown experimental factor could not be ruled out. The classifier was reported to diagnose cytomegalovirus status with high specificity and sensitivity in both the original and validation cohorts. A cluster of highly shared sequence variants was judged likely to be a technical artifact of the sequencing pipeline. While some public TCRs were present in many individuals, most TCR sequences turned up only very rarely across donors. When HLA alleles, especially DR and DQ, strongly co-occurred, attributing TCR associations to individual alleles was difficult. Only TCR beta chains were sequenced in this cohort, and the absence of alpha or paired-chain data limited detectable features. Most CMV-associated TCR beta chains appeared to be HLA-restricted in a later analysis, and the HLA associations seemed to be driven largely by CMV exposure. The study gave a list of about 170 TCR beta chains associated with cytomegalovirus. According to a later analysis, parvovirus B19, influenza, CMV and Epstein-Barr virus appeared linked to several top co-occurrence clusters. In vitro tests confirmed that a few of the cytomegalovirus-associated TCR beta chains recognize cytomegalovirus antigens. The earlier analysis of a few hundred of the donors excluded seventeen rarely observed V segments, including chromosome 9 orphons, because counts were too low. In a later analysis, HLA-associated TCR beta chains were found to be more clonally expanded and to have lower generation probabilities than equally common non-associated chains. In a later analysis, TCR association rates were found to vary across HLA loci, with the most associated TCRs seen for DRB1 alleles and the fewest for HLA-C alleles. An association between a missense DCLRE1C variant and V-gene and J-gene trimming of TCR beta chains was found in a later genetic analysis and replicated in an independent cohort. The authors suggested that the approach could potentially be extended to other disease states and immunological phenotypes. A further reported finding was that TCR beta sequences accurately predicted the HLA-A and HLA-B alleles for most subjects in the first cohort. CMV serostatus was the only immune exposure information available for the cohort. Because the 87-base-pair reads could not distinguish some IMGT-functional V segments, including TRBV6-2 and TRBV6-3, those segments were excluded.

Comment on this clone: Its cognate antigen has yet to be identified. Base qualities are not provided; no much larger clone lies one nucleotide away.

V was cut back by 1 base and J by 8 bases, leaving a gap of 11 bases between them. CDR1 and CDR2, looked up from the germline V gene (reference sequence), are MNHNY and SVGAGI. Reading from cysteine to phenylalanine, the CDR3 counts 13 amino acids. The sequence is cut down to CDR3 DNA, 39 bases in frame from base 1. The method behind the library was the immunoSEQ multiplex PCR assay. For the multiplex PCR, a mixture combining 60 forward primers for TCR Vbeta segments and 13 reverse primers for TCR Jbeta segments was used. Amplification of the CDR3 region of rearranged TCR beta genes was performed with a multiplex PCR assay on genomic DNA. On the Illumina HiSeq System, the amplified TCR beta libraries were sequenced as 87-base-pair reads. The study's processing was this. In a later analysis, 80 million or so unique TCR beta chains were counted across the roughly 700 repertoires, and roughly 10 million of these chains were shared by at least two donors. A nearest-neighbor algorithm error-corrected the raw reads and collapsed the reads into unique sequences, merging closely related sequences to remove PCR and sequencing errors. Alignment of CDR3 sequences to IMGT reference sequences was used to assign V, D and J gene segments. Each retained sequence needed at least a six-nucleotide match to both a V gene segment and a J gene segment. Rearrangements were called productive when the CDR3 lacked stop codons and stayed in frame with V and J; all others were non-productive. CDR3 was defined by IMGT convention, running from the second conserved V-encoded cysteine to the conserved J-encoded phenylalanine. The earlier analysis of a few hundred of the donors excluded sequences that lacked an unambiguous match to a single V gene segment. In an earlier analysis of approximately 550 of the donors, V segments were called functional above 56.7% productive rearrangements and were called segregating when the between-donor standard deviation exceeded 5%. A statistical classification framework was built to diagnose cytomegalovirus status from the catalog of TCR beta chain sequences. In a later analysis, V and J genes were assigned by comparing TCR nucleotide sequences against IMGT/GENE-DB human TR gene sequences. A later analysis assigned CDR3 sequences and most-parsimonious VDJ recombination scenarios with the TCRdist pipeline. In a later analysis, each TCR beta chain was defined by its CDR3 amino acid sequence together with its V-gene family, and reads lacking a unique V-gene family were excluded. As a way to deal with suspected cross-contamination and a sequencing artifact, a later analysis dropped nearly 600 nucleotide sequences that were highly shared and had low generation probability. In a later analysis, a clonal expansion index was calculated for each public chain from normalized within-repertoire ranks of inferred template counts. Generation probabilities in a later analysis came from a VDJ recombination model fitted to out-of-frame rearrangements, and those results were checked against IGoR. Hypergeometric tests were used in a later analysis to score TCR-TCR, TCR-HLA and TCR-CMV co-occurrence, with a repertoire-size bias correction applied to the TCR pairs. A later analysis estimated false discovery rates by permuting HLA or CMV assignments 20 times. In a later analysis, co-occurring TCRs were grouped using DBSCAN, with TCRdist sequence similarity added in when clustering inside HLA-allele-positive subsets. Co-occurrence clustering excluded repertoires with fewer than 30,000 or more than 120,000 public chains, plus five with anomalous nucleotide sharing. TCRdb holds this immuneACCESS table with in-frame rearrangements only. Some clones are missing; in checked studies, unresolved V genes explain under half, and the rest has no known cause. The D gene and trimming were derived from the DNA, and the V and J assignments and clone size from that table. This sample lists some 150,000 clones; 70% to 90% were detected once. The ten largest clones add up to about 2.4% of the sample.

The cohort comprised under 700 healthy bone marrow donors. All cohort members were sampled while nominally healthy, although unrecorded immune exposures were likely present. The donor was CMV seronegative and was included in the group of a few hundred seronegative cohort members. Every donor gave a peripheral blood sample, and the peripheral blood mononuclear cells from that sample were used for TCR beta sequencing. The Qiagen DNeasy Blood Extraction Kit was used to extract genomic DNA from the blood cell samples. This receptor chain uses TRBV6-6 and TRBJ1-2, with the D gene too uncertain to name. Sequenced material: PBMCs. This receptor was taken from a woman younger than 30 in good health and CMV-seronegative. The bases read TGTGCCAGCAGTTACTTCTGGGCCTACGGCTACACCTTC. Translation gives CASSYFWAYGYTF.